One TCR beta chain is described in this entry. Antigen specificity is unknown. The CDR3 has 16 amino acids. Trimming cost V 5 bases and J 0 bases, with 13 bases left between them. Germline V gene lookup returns CDR1 SGHAT and CDR2 FQNNGV. These data are taken from a study of CD4 T cells in relation to SARS-CoV-2 and coronaviruses. Findings and limits, study-wide: Crossreactivity was assessed only for spike protein, not other viral proteins.

The data were produced by immunoSEQ multiplex PCR, yet TCRdb's version contains in-frame clones alone and is incomplete. The data contain about 65,000 clones, over 70% of them seen just once; the ten biggest clones take up roughly 1.6%. Before the COVID-19 pandemic, during about 2011-2019, CD4+ T cells were taken from unexposed donors. This TCR was sampled from a human donor in good health. Material: memory CD4+ T cells from PBMCs. J is TRBJ2-2 and V is TRBV11-2; D is possibly TRBD1 (5 bases). CDR3: CASSKKPGSNTGELFF. The DNA of the CDR3 is TGTGCCAGCAGCAAAAAACCAGGGTCGAACACCGGGGAGCTGTTTTTT.